This is a list of T cell receptor beta chains from one sample in a study of metastatic and nonmetastatic thyroid tumors. TCRdb used MiXCR to call clones anew from the PCR reads. The data contain 10,000 to 15,000 clones, 23% of them singletons. Sequenced input: blood. The receptors originated from a female donor with papillary thyroid cancer or a benign thyroid nodule (not recorded which). Some clones in this sample may be carry-over from other donors' samples. Each CDR3 is given with its conserved first and last residue. Fields, in order: D gene, J gene, clone size, V gene, CDR3 DNA, CDR3 protein. A D gene is named only where the DNA matches it firmly. Size is omitted from some rows. Given values are once, few, many or a class for expanded clones.

NA	TRBJ2-2	many	TRBV4-2	TGTGCCAGCAGTCCGGCAGGGAACACCGGGGAGCTGTTTTTT	CASSPAGNTGELFF
NA	TRBJ2-1	many	TRBV15	TGTGCCACCAGCAGAGCTAGCTCCTACAATGAGCAGTTCTTC	CATSRASSYNEQFF
NA	TRBJ1-2	NA	TRBV6-1	TGTGCCAGCAGAAAGACAGCGAACTATGGCTACACCTTC	CASRKTANYGYTF
TRBD1	TRBJ1-5	medium-sized	TRBV2	TGTGCCAGCAGTGAACGGGGACAGAGGGGTCAGCCCCAGCATTTT	CASSERGQRGQPQHF
NA	TRBJ1-5	NA	TRBV5-1	TGCGCCAGCAGCTTGACGGGAGATAGCAATAAGACCCAGCATTTT	CASSLTGDSNKTQHF
TRBD1	TRBJ1-1	many	TRBV18	TGTGCCAGCTCACCAGGAAGAACGAGGGGGCTCGGGACTGAAGCTTTCTTT	CASSPGRTRGLGTEAFF
NA	TRBJ1-2	once	TRBV20-1	TGCAGTGTCAGCGGGGGTTCCAACTATGGCTACACCTTC	CSVSGGSNYGYTF
TRBD2	TRBJ2-7	NA	TRBV7-9	TGTGCCAGCAGCCCGAGCGGGAGTAACTACGAGCAGTACTTC	CASSPSGSNYEQYF
TRBD2	TRBJ2-3	once	TRBV7-3	TGTGCCAGCAGCCACGGGGGGGCGTCGGATACGCAGTATTTT	CASSHGGASDTQYF
NA	TRBJ2-1	NA	TRBV5-1	TGCGCCAGCAGCCCATCGCCCGACTGGGCGTCCTACAATGAGCAGTTCTTC	CASSPSPDWASYNEQFF
TRBD1	TRBJ2-1	NA	TRBV11-2	TGTGCCAGCACACCCTCGACAGGGGGCTCCTACAATGAGCAGTTCTTC	CASTPSTGGSYNEQFF
NA	TRBJ2-2	few	TRBV6-2/TRBV6-3	TGTGCCAGCAGTTATGCCCCGAACACCGGGGAGCTGTTTTTT	CASSYAPNTGELFF
TRBD1	TRBJ1-4	many	TRBV14	TGTGCCAGCAGCCAAGGCCGGGGACAGCGAAAGGAAAAACTGTTTTTT	CASSQGRGQRKEKLFF
TRBD2	TRBJ2-1	few	TRBV6-2/TRBV6-3	TGTGCCAGCAGTCGTCTAGCGGGAGGGACCTACAATGAGCAGTTCTTC	CASSRLAGGTYNEQFF
TRBD2	TRBJ2-1	many	TRBV6-1	TGTGCCAGCTGCCCCTCTAGCGGGAGGGCCAATGAGCAGTTCTTC	CASCPSSGRANEQFF
NA	TRBJ2-6	NA	TRBV6-6	TGTGCAAGCAGTTACGACTCTGGGGCAAACGTCCTGACTTTC	CASSYDSGANVLTF
NA	TRBJ2-5	many	TRBV20-1	TGCAGTGCCCTCCGCGACGTAGAAATGGCCCAGTACTTC	CSALRDVEMAQYF
NA	TRBJ1-1	medium-sized	TRBV15	TGTGCCACCAGCAGAGATCAGTGGGGGGCAGCAAACACTGAAGCTTTCTTT	CATSRDQWGAANTEAFF
TRBD2	TRBJ2-7	NA	TRBV4-2	TGTGCTAGCAGCCAAGATAGCGGGAGCTCCTACGAGCAGTACTTC	CASSQDSGSSYEQYF
TRBD1	TRBJ1-5	NA	TRBV2	TGTGCCAGCAGGCAACAGGGGAATCAGCCCCAGCATTTT	CASRQQGNQPQHF
TRBD1	TRBJ2-3	many	TRBV20-1	TGCAGTGCGAACCGGGACAGAGGCACAGATACGCAGTATTTT	CSANRDRGTDTQYF
NA	TRBJ1-2	NA	TRBV20-1	TGCAGTGCTAGGCCTGGCTATGGCTACACCTTC	CSARPGYGYTF
TRBD1	TRBJ1-2	medium-sized	TRBV19	TGTGCCAGTAGCCTCCCCGGGACAGGGGTAACCTATGGCTACACCTTC	CASSLPGTGVTYGYTF
TRBD2	TRBJ2-5	many	TRBV11-3	TGTGCCAGCAGCTCGGGACTAGCGGGAGTGGAGACCCAGTACTTC	CASSSGLAGVETQYF
NA	TRBJ1-1	NA	TRBV15	TGTGCCACCAGCAGAGATATTCGAGGGCTCAACACTGAAGCTTTCTTT	CATSRDIRGLNTEAFF
NA	TRBJ1-4	medium-sized	TRBV12-3/TRBV12-4	TGTGCCAGCAGTTTAAAGGCAGGCGAAAAACTGTTTTTT	CASSLKAGEKLFF